The 16 T cell receptor beta chains in this list originate from one sample, sequenced in a study of blood T cell repertoires in COVID-19. Repertoires were generated with immunoSEQ multiplex PCR, while TCRdb's copy carries only in-frame clones and drops some. The table shows approximately 200,000 clones, with 88% occurring only once. Source material: peripheral blood. These receptors all stem from an older woman with acute or convalescent COVID-19.

The chain is built from TRBV19 and TRBJ2-1; 8 positions agree with TRBD2. This CDR3 comprises 16 residues. J was trimmed by 6 bases and V by 4 bases; bases with no gene match: 11. Germline V gives CDR1 LNHDA, CDR2 SQIVND (reference sequence). The DNA for the CDR3 is TGTGCCAGTAGTAGGAAGGAAGCGGGGGATATCAATGAGCAGTTCTTC. Translated, it gives CASSRKEAGDINEQFF.

The chain has TRBV7-3 and TRBJ2-1, with 7 bases that match TRBD1. After removal of 5 bases from V and 8 bases from J, the junction contained 9 bases not matched to a gene. CDR1 is SGHTA, CDR2 FQGTGA, per germline. The CDR3 loop spans 14 amino acids. The CDR3 bases are TGTGCCAGCAGCCCTCCCGGACAGGTCCATGAGCAGTTCTTC. Amino acids: CASSPPGQVHEQFF.

The rearrangement uses TRBV7-9 and TRBJ2-2, with 8 bases aligning to TRBD2. V lost 3 bases to trimming and J lost 3 bases; unmatched junction nucleotides: 6. CDR1 and CDR2 (germline): SEHNR, FQNEAQ (reference sequence). This CDR3 has 16 amino acids. CDR3 sequence reads: CASSFRGGSDTGELFF. In nucleotides, the CDR3 is TGTGCCAGCAGCTTCCGGGGGGGATCGGACACCGGGGAGCTGTTTTTT.

The chain combines TRBV30 with TRBJ1-2; a weak D match, TRBD1 (6 bases). The CDR3 totals 12 residues. V lost 3 bases and J lost 4, with 9 bases in between. Looked up from germline, CDR1 is GTSNPN and CDR2 is SVGIG (reference sequence). The CDR3 nucleotides are TGTGCCTGGAGCTTGGACAGCTATGGCTACACCTTC. Amino acid sequence: CAWSLDSYGYTF.

The DNA of the CDR3 is TGTGCCAGCAGCCAAGACCCGGACTATAGGAGGGAGACCCAGTACTTC. Protein sequence: CASSQDPDYRRETQYF. The J gene is TRBJ2-5, the V gene TRBV4-2, with a weak D call TRBD2 (6 bases). This CDR3 has 16 amino acids. V gave up 0 bases and J gave up 5 bases, with 16 bases separating them. Germline CDR1 and CDR2: LGHNA and YNFKEQ.

This clone was detected only once. V gene TRBV7-9 combines with J gene TRBJ2-5, with TRBD1 identical over 9 bases. V trimming: 5 bases; J trimming: 1 base; junction bases outside the gene matches: 2. CDR3 length: 14 residues. Per germline, CDR1 SEHNR and CDR2 FQNEAQ (reference sequence). The CDR3 protein is CASSRTGAQETQYF. CDR3 coding DNA: TGTGCCAGCAGCCGGACAGGGGCCCAAGAGACCCAGTACTTC.

The genes are TRBV7-2 and TRBJ2-5; a weak D match, TRBD1 (5 bases). The CDR3 covers 12 residues. Trimming stripped 6 bases from V and 4 bases from J, with 9 bases between. Germline values: CDR1 SGHTA, CDR2 FQGNSA. The CDR3 sequence: CASSRTRETQYF. The CDR3 DNA reads as TGTGCCAGCAGTCGGACACGAGAGACCCAGTACTTC.

CDR3 DNA sequence: TGTGCCAGCAGCCAAGATGCAACTTCTGGGGCCAACGTCCTGACTTTC. Encoded protein: CASSQDATSGANVLTF. The chain carries TRBV3-1 (or the pseudogene TRBV3-2) and TRBJ2-6; D remains ambiguous. V dropped 0 bases and J dropped 1 base, with 7 bases sitting between them. Germline-derived CDR1 and CDR2 are LGHDT and YNNKEL (reference sequence). The CDR3 is made up of 16 amino acids.

V gene TRBV18 combines with J gene TRBJ2-7; 7 positions agree with TRBD1. In germline, CDR1 is KGHSH, CDR2 LQKENI. J lost 3 bases, V lost 6 bases, and 5 bases had no gene match. The CDR3 contains 13 residues. This CDR3 is CASSTGQIYEQYF. In DNA, the CDR3 is TGTGCCAGCTCTACGGGACAGATCTACGAGCAGTACTTC.

This rearrangement joins TRBV18 to TRBJ1-5, with D possibly being TRBD1 (6 bases). CDR1 is KGHSH and CDR2 is LQKENI in the germline V gene. V lost 3 bases and J lost 9, with 9 bases in between. The CDR3 extends over 12 amino acids. The CDR3 sequence: CASSPGQRPQHF. The DNA of the CDR3 is TGTGCCAGCTCACCGGGACAAAGGCCCCAGCATTTT.

This chain uses TRBV12-3 or TRBV12-4 with TRBJ1-1; 8 nucleotides line up with TRBD1. The CDR3 runs to 13 residues. V shed 6 bases, J shed 5 bases, and the junction held 5 bases outside the gene matches. In DNA, the CDR3 is TGTGCCAGCAGGGCAGGGGGCACGACTGAAGCTTTCTTT. This gives the protein CASRAGGTTEAFF.

This chain links TRBV6-5 with TRBJ1-1; D is unresolved. The CDR3 has 13 residues. Trimming pared 7 bases from V and 1 base from J, leaving 10 bases between. Germline assignment: CDR1 MNHEY and CDR2 SVGAGI. This CDR3 is CASIPRGNTEAFF. The CDR3 nucleotides are TGTGCCAGCATCCCCCGGGGGAACACTGAAGCTTTCTTT.

The rearrangement uses TRBV6-6 and TRBJ2-7; 8 nucleotides match TRBD1. The CDR3 consists of 13 residues. Germline lookup yields CDR1 MNHNY and CDR2 SVGAGI (reference sequence). J lost 5 bases, V lost 5 bases, and 5 bases had no gene match. The CDR3 spells CASSDDRGHEQYF. The DNA of the CDR3 is TGTGCCAGCAGTGATGACAGGGGCCACGAGCAGTACTTC.

The chain is built from TRBV9 and TRBJ2-7; TRBD1 matches at 9 bases. CDR3 size: 16 residues. V lost 4 bases, J lost 6 bases, and 14 bases stayed unmatched. The V gene's germline CDR1 is SGDLS and CDR2 YYNGEE. CDR3 sequence reads: CASSPQGGQGLREQYF. DNA of the CDR3: TGTGCCAGCAGCCCCCAAGGGGGACAGGGACTCCGCGAGCAGTACTTC.

V and J are TRBV7-9 and TRBJ2-2; TRBD2 matches 13 bases. Trimming cost V 4 bases and J 6 bases; bases outside gene matches: 8. The CDR3 spans 17 residues. The germline gives CDR1 SEHNR, CDR2 FQNEAQ (reference sequence). CDR3 loop: CASSSGLAGARAGELFF. The DNA of the CDR3 is TGTGCCAGCAGCTCCGGACTAGCGGGAGCCCGGGCCGGGGAGCTGTTTTTT.

The chain links TRBV5-1 to TRBJ1-4; no definite D call. The CDR3 contains 15 residues. V lost 0 bases to trimming and J lost 10 bases, with 16 bases between them. CDR1 is SGHRS and CDR2 is YFSETQ in the germline V gene. The chain's CDR3 is CASSLGADYRGKLFF. The CDR3 DNA is TGCGCCAGCAGCTTGGGGGCAGATTATCGTGGAAAACTGTTTTTT.